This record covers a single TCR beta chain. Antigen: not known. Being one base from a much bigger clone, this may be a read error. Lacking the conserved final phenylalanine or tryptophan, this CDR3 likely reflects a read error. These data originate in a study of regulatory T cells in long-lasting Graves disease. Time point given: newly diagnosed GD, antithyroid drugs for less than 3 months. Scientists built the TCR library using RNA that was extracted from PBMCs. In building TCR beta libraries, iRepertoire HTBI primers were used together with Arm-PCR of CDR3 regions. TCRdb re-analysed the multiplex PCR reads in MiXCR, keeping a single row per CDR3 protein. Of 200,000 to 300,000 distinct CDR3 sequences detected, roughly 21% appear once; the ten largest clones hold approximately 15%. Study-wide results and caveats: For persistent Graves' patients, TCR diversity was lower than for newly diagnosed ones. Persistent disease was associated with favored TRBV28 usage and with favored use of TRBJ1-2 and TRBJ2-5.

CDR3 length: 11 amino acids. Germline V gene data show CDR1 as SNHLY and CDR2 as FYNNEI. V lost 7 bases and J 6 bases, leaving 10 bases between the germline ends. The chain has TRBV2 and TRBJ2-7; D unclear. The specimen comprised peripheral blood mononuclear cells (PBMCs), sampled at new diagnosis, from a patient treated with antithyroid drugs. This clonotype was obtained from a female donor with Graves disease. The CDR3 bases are TGTGCCAGCAAAGATAACGGCGAGCAGTACATC. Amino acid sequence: CASKDNGEQYI.